These T cell receptor beta chains were read from a single sample in a study of blood T cell repertoires in COVID-19. The assay was immunoSEQ multiplex PCR, and TCRdb's table has in-frame clones only and misses some. Counted here are 340,000 or so clones, around nine tenths occurring once; the ten biggest clones make up 1%. The sequenced material came from peripheral blood. Every receptor here comes from a man aged 50-60 years with active or convalescent COVID-19. The CDR3 runs from the conserved cysteine through the conserved F or W.

v_call	cdr3_length	j_call	cdr3_aa
TRBV7-3	15	TRBJ2-3	CASSLSGVGTDTQYF
TRBV19	15	TRBJ2-1	CASSTASGRFTEQFF
TRBV4-3	15	TRBJ2-7	CASSRARLATYEQYF
TRBV5-1	16	TRBJ2-1	CASTMTSGIPYNEQFF
TRBV18	16	TRBJ2-1	CASSPTLTSGYNEQFF
TRBV5-1	17	TRBJ2-2	CASSFLQAGPNTGELFF
TRBV5-1	14	TRBJ1-1	CASSLRTGNTEAFF
TRBV5-6	16	TRBJ1-5	CASSTWTGGLGQPQHF
TRBV5-4	16	TRBJ2-2	CASSLGGSYDTGELFF
TRBV5-1	15	TRBJ1-4	CASSLRGTGAEKLFF
TRBV3-1/TRBV3-2	15	TRBJ2-5	CASSPRVLPQETQYF
TRBV6-4	17	TRBJ1-1	CASSDPYTLDRDLEAFF
TRBV19	14	TRBJ1-6	CASSIGREKSPLHF
TRBV4-3	17	TRBJ2-1	CASSQDLLAGERGEQFF
TRBV6-2/TRBV6-3	15	TRBJ2-7	CASSYRTGVPYEQYF
TRBV7-9	15	TRBJ2-1	CASSFLREGRDEQFF
TRBV5-5	17	TRBJ2-4	CASSLGWFGETKNIQYF
TRBV28	15	TRBJ2-2	CASSLGGTGTGELFF
TRBV7-3	14	TRBJ2-7	CASSPQAGGGEQYF
TRBV6-2/TRBV6-3	14	TRBJ2-7	CASSDTGVPEEQYF
TRBV7-2	16	TRBJ1-1	CASSSPGTGDRTEAFF
TRBV9	15	TRBJ2-1	CASSVVSGGAGEQFF
TRBV2	14	TRBJ2-5	CASSVGTGPETQYF
TRBV6-2/TRBV6-3	15	TRBJ2-1	CASSYSRQGKNEQFF
TRBV6-5	13	TRBJ1-2	CASTSDEQGGYTF
TRBV19	15	TRBJ1-5	CASSPGASSNQPQHF
TRBV9	12	TRBJ2-1	CASSVVFGEQFF
TRBV4-1	19	TRBJ2-7	CASSQAYRGTSGSPYEQYF
TRBV21-1	16	TRBJ1-5	CASSIGEDYSNQPQHF
TRBV4-1	13	TRBJ2-1	CASSQGGTPGQFF
TRBV7-2	16	TRBJ1-2	CASSPGQGALGYGYTF
TRBV3-1/TRBV3-2	14	TRBJ2-7	CASSQGQTGVEQYF
TRBV3-1/TRBV3-2	14	TRBJ1-2	CASTSRDSLYGYTF
TRBV14	18	TRBJ2-1	CTSSLVGLAGRGHNEQFF
TRBV6-6	18	TRBJ2-6	CASSPLTGPSSGANVLTF
TRBV4-3	17	TRBJ2-2	CASSQRLTGEGTGELFF